These 31 T cell receptor beta chains share one sample of origin, sequenced in a study of blood T cell repertoires in COVID-19. The repertoire was sequenced with immunoSEQ multiplex PCR; TCRdb's copy has only in-frame clones and lacks some. The sample consists of approximately 220,000 clones, roughly nine tenths of them appearing once. The sequencing sample was made of PBMCs or T cells enriched from blood (not recorded which). These receptors were taken from a young woman in a cohort exposed to, infected with or recovered from COVID-19 (not recorded which).

The chain links TRBV19 to TRBJ1-5; D ambiguous. The CDR3 covers 14 residues. V was clipped by 1 base and J by 3 bases, with 7 bases between them. CDR1 LNHDA and CDR2 SQIVND come from the germline V gene (reference sequence). The CDR3, as DNA: TGTGCCAGTAGTATAGGGGAGCTCAATCAGCCCCAGCATTTT. Encoded protein: CASSIGELNQPQHF.

This sequence joins TRBV5-1 and TRBJ2-1; D ambiguous. The CDR3 runs to 13 residues. V gave up 4 bases and J gave up 1 base, with 6 bases separating them. CDR1 is SGHRS, CDR2 YFSETQ, per germline. CDR3 sequence reads: CASSAESYNEQFF. CDR3 nucleotides: TGCGCCAGCAGCGCCGAGTCCTACAATGAGCAGTTCTTC.

This clone was detected only a few times. The chain couples TRBV24-1 to TRBJ1-5; D gene uncertain. Germline CDR1 reads KGHDR; CDR2 reads SFDVKD. The ends were cut back, 0 bases at V and 5 bases at J, with 13 bases in the middle. The CDR3 spans 16 residues. CDR3 nucleotides: TGTGCCACCAGTGATTTGGCGGGAGTGGAGGATCAGCCCCAGCATTTT. Amino acids: CATSDLAGVEDQPQHF.

The chain combines TRBV5-1 with TRBJ2-5; a weak D match, TRBD2 (7 bases). Germline V gives CDR1 SGHRS, CDR2 YFSETQ. There are 15 residues in the CDR3. Trimming shortened V by 4 bases and J by 2 bases, and 15 bases separated the two germline ends. For the CDR3, the DNA is TGCGCCAGCAGCCCCCCGAGGGGGGGACAAGAGACCCAGTACTTC. Its translation is CASSPPRGGQETQYF.

V usage is TRBV5-1 and J usage is TRBJ2-2; D gene unclear. The CDR3 is 13 amino acids. Trimming stripped 0 bases from V and 4 bases from J, with 4 bases between. The germline V gene encodes CDR1 SGHRS and CDR2 YFSETQ. For the CDR3, the DNA is TGCGCCAGCAGCTTGGCCAGCACCGGGGAGCTGTTTTTT. This codes for CASSLASTGELFF.

The V gene is TRBV6-4, the J gene TRBJ2-3; D not certain. CDR1 MRHNA and CDR2 SNTAGT come from the germline V gene. V shed 4 bases and J shed 2 bases, with 10 bases lying between them. This CDR3 has 14 amino acids. CDR3 nucleotide sequence: TGTGCCAGCAGTGCCGGCGGAAACACAGATACGCAGTATTTT. This encodes CASSAGGNTDTQYF.

The rearrangement uses TRBV12-3 or TRBV12-4 and TRBJ1-4, with D perhaps matching TRBD1 (5 bases). This CDR3 has 12 residues. Trimming cost V 8 bases and J 7 bases, with 11 bases left between them. The DNA of the CDR3 is TGTGCCAGCCGGGGCGGGGGTGAAAAACTGTTTTTT. Residues: CASRGGGEKLFF.

This clone was found once. V usage is TRBV7-2 and J usage is TRBJ2-1; 11 bases map to TRBD1. The germline V gene has CDR1 SGHTA and CDR2 FQGNSA. The junction had 6 bases not matched to a gene; V was cut back by 4 bases and J by 7 bases. The CDR3 is 15 amino acids. The CDR3 loop reads CASSSPGQGVNEQFF. The DNA of the CDR3 is TGTGCCAGCAGCTCACCGGGACAGGGGGTAAATGAGCAGTTCTTC.

The chain links TRBV5-1 to TRBJ2-1; weak D call: TRBD1 (7 bases). From germline, CDR1 is SGHRS and CDR2 YFSETQ. Trimming removed 4 bases at V and 5 bases at J, with 31 bases between. The CDR3 totals 20 residues. CDR3 sequence: CASSTLQGGREAHRDNEQFF. In DNA form, the CDR3 reads TGCGCCAGCAGCACACTCCAGGGGGGCAGGGAAGCCCACCGGGACAATGAGCAGTTCTTC.

V is TRBV5-1 and J is TRBJ2-3, with D possibly being TRBD2 (6 bases). There are 15 residues in the CDR3. CDR1 is SGHRS, CDR2 YFSETQ, per germline. V was clipped by 6 bases and J by 2 bases, with 16 bases between them. The CDR3: CASIGGSGYTDTQYF. Written as DNA, the CDR3 is TGCGCCAGCATAGGAGGTAGCGGATACACAGATACGCAGTATTTT.

The rearrangement uses TRBV7-9 and TRBJ1-1, with unresolved D. CDR3 size: 12 residues. V lost 4 bases and J 1 base, leaving 4 bases between the germline ends. Germline V gene data show CDR1 as SEHNR and CDR2 as FQNEAQ (reference sequence). In DNA, the CDR3 is TGTGCCAGCAGCTCCAAGAACACTGAAGCTTTCTTT. It is translated as CASSSKNTEAFF.

The chain links TRBV7-9 to TRBJ1-2; D perhaps matches TRBD1 (5 bases). V lost 5 bases, J lost 4 bases, and 8 bases lay in between. Germline loops: CDR1 SEHNR, CDR2 FQNEAQ (reference sequence). The CDR3 is made up of 12 amino acids. CDR3 sequence (DNA): TGTGCCAGCAGCCCTGACAGCTATGGCTACACCTTC. It yields the protein CASSPDSYGYTF.

As DNA, the CDR3 is TGCAGCGTTGACGGGACAGGGCGAGGCTATGGCTACACCTTC. Protein product: CSVDGTGRGYGYTF. V usage is TRBV29-1 and J usage is TRBJ1-2, with 9 bases aligning to TRBD1. The CDR3 is 14 amino acids. V shed 3 bases, J shed 4 bases, and the junction held 6 bases outside the gene matches. CDR1 is SQVTM, CDR2 ANQGSEA, per germline. Complete variable domain (other parts from reference TRBV29-1 and TRBJ1-2): SAVISQKPSRDICQRGTSLTIQCQVDSQVTMMFWYRQQPGQSLTLIATANQGSEATYESGFVIDKFPISRPNLTFSTLTVSNMSPEDSSIYLCSVDGTGRGYGYTFGSGTRLTVV.

In this sample, this clone turned up once. The chain links TRBV12-3 or TRBV12-4 to TRBJ1-2; tentative D call: TRBD1 (5 bases). CDR3 size: 13 residues. V was cut by 6 bases and J by 4 bases, with 12 bases left in between. The CDR3 DNA reads TGTGCCAGCAGAGCAGGGATGCGCTATGGCTACACCTTC. Translated, it gives CASRAGMRYGYTF.

This chain uses TRBV6-5 with TRBJ1-1, with D possibly matching TRBD1 (5 bases). The CDR3 has 14 residues. Germline CDR1 reads MNHEY; CDR2 reads SVGAGI. Trimming shortened V by 4 bases and J by 3 bases, and 12 bases separated the two germline ends. CDR3 in DNA: TGTGCCAGCAGTTCCGGGGGGGGATACACTGAAGCTTTCTTT. Translation gives CASSSGGGYTEAFF.

This chain uses TRBV28 with TRBJ2-7, with 7 positions matching TRBD2. Germline V gene lookup returns CDR1 MDHEN and CDR2 SYDVKM. This CDR3 spans 14 amino acids. Trimming removed 5 bases from V and 6 bases from J; junction bases left unmatched: 10. The CDR3 sequence: CASSLAVAFREQYF. DNA of the CDR3: TGTGCCAGCAGTCTAGCGGTAGCTTTCCGCGAGCAGTACTTC.

The rearrangement joins TRBV19 to TRBJ2-3; D perhaps matches TRBD2 (5 bases). The V end was cut by 5 bases, the J end by 3 bases, with 6 bases between. The CDR3 runs to 12 residues. The germline CDR1 and CDR2 sequences are LNHDA and SQIVND (reference sequence). CDR3 bases: TGTGCCAGTAGTCGCGGGACAGATACGCAGTATTTT. It translates to CASSRGTDTQYF. Together with reference TRBV19 and TRBJ2-3, the CDR3 gives the full variable domain: DGGITQSPKYLFRKEGQNVTLSCEQNLNHDAMYWYRQDPGQGLRLIYYSQIVNDFQKGDIAEGYSVSREKKESFPLTVTSAQKNPTAFYLCASSRGTDTQYFGPGTRLTVL.

The chain combines TRBV7-6 with TRBJ2-7, with D tentatively TRBD2 (6 bases). Trimming took off 1 base at V and 6 bases at J, with 13 bases between the two ends. This CDR3 has 14 amino acids. Germline CDR1 is SGHVS and CDR2 is FNYEAQ. The CDR3 sequence is CASSLGGRRREQYF. The CDR3 nucleotides read TGTGCCAGCAGCTTAGGTGGGAGGAGACGCGAGCAGTACTTC.

The J gene is TRBJ2-2, the V gene TRBV4-1, with a tentative D call TRBD2 (7 bases). Germline CDR1 and CDR2: MGHRA and YSYEKL. The CDR3 is 17 amino acids. Trimming cost V 3 bases and J 4 bases, with 18 bases left between them. The CDR3 nucleotides are TGCGCCAGCAGCCACCCCATGGGGGGGGCGGGCACCGGGGAGCTGTTTTTT. It specifies CASSHPMGGAGTGELFF.

The V gene is TRBV4-1, the J gene TRBJ1-1; TRBD1 agrees at 8 bases. The V and J ends lost 2 bases and 2 bases, in that order; junction bases with no gene match: 7. The CDR3 contains 16 residues. Per the germline V gene, CDR1 is MGHRA and CDR2 is YSYEKL. Here the CDR3 reads CASSQPGGQGNTEAFF. The DNA for the CDR3 is TGCGCCAGCAGCCAACCCGGCGGACAGGGCAACACTGAAGCTTTCTTT.

The chain couples TRBV24-1 to TRBJ1-1; maybe TRBD1 (5 bases). Looked up from germline, CDR1 is KGHDR and CDR2 is SFDVKD. The CDR3 is 14 amino acids. Trimming pared 6 bases from V and 1 base from J, leaving 11 bases between. CDR3 bases: TGTGCCACCAGTCTCCGGACACCGAACACTGAAGCTTTCTTT. This gives the protein CATSLRTPNTEAFF.

The CDR3 sequence is CASSPMRGQNIQYF. The CDR3 DNA is TGTGCCAGCAGCCCTATGCGGGGCCAAAACATTCAGTACTTC. The V call is TRBV9, the J call TRBJ2-4; TRBD2 is a possible D gene (6 bases). V was shortened by 4 bases and J by 5 bases, with 13 bases between the two germline ends. Germline CDR1 and CDR2: SGDLS and YYNGEE. This CDR3 has 14 residues. Together with reference TRBV9 and TRBJ2-4, the CDR3 gives the full variable domain: DSGVTQTPKHLITATGQRVTLRCSPRSGDLSVYWYQQSLDQGLQFLIQYYNGEERAKGNILERFSAQQFPDLHSELNLSSLELGDSALYFCASSPMRGQNIQYFGAGTRLSVL.

The V and J genes are TRBV9 and TRBJ1-6; 10 bases map to TRBD1. The V and J ends lost 2 bases and 8 bases, in that order; junction bases with no gene match: 4. CDR1 is SGDLS and CDR2 is YYNGEE in the germline V gene. This CDR3 has 15 residues. CDR3 DNA: TGTGCCAGCAGCGTGGGACAGGGGCAGGATTCACCCCTCCACTTT. The encoded protein is CASSVGQGQDSPLHF.

A few counts support this clone. The chain uses TRBV7-9 and TRBJ2-5; 9 nucleotides align to TRBD2. The V gene end was trimmed by 6 bases and the J gene end by 4 bases; junction bases not matched to a gene: 9. CDR1 and CDR2 (germline): SEHNR, FQNEAQ (reference sequence). This CDR3 has 15 amino acids. CDR3 loop: CASRGIAGVGETQYF. For the CDR3, the DNA is TGTGCCAGCAGGGGGATAGCGGGAGTAGGAGAGACCCAGTACTTC.

This chain uses TRBV11-2 with TRBJ1-5; no firm D call. Germline values: CDR1 SGHAT, CDR2 FQNNGV. The CDR3 runs to 13 residues. Trimming took off 5 bases at V and 7 bases at J, with 12 bases between the two ends. For the CDR3, the DNA is TGTGCCAGCAGCCTCGGAGGGCGACAGCCCCAGCATTTT. It encodes CASSLGGRQPQHF.

This chain joins TRBV28 and TRBJ1-2; the D is unclear. Per the germline V gene, CDR1 is MDHEN and CDR2 is SYDVKM. This CDR3 has 12 amino acids. Trimming removed 1 base from V and 8 bases from J, with 8 bases in between. The CDR3 DNA reads as TGTGCCAGCAGTTTATCGCGCGGAGGCTACACCTTC. This sequence encodes CASSLSRGGYTF.

V and J are TRBV5-1 and TRBJ1-1, with D maybe TRBD1 (5 bases). Germline V gene data show CDR1 as SGHRS and CDR2 as YFSETQ. Deletions cut 1 base from V and 4 bases from J, with 8 bases between. This CDR3 comprises 13 residues. In nucleotides, the CDR3 is TGCGCCAGCAGCTTGAGGGGCGGCACTGAAGCTTTCTTT. Residues: CASSLRGGTEAFF.

The J gene is TRBJ2-7, the V gene TRBV19; D possibly corresponds to TRBD1 (6 bases). The germline V gene has CDR1 LNHDA and CDR2 SQIVND (reference sequence). This CDR3 is 14 amino acids long. Trimming shortened V by 4 bases and J by 0 bases, and 10 bases separated the two germline ends. CDR3: CASSTDRFSYEQYF. CDR3 coding DNA: TGTGCCAGTAGTACCGACAGGTTCTCCTACGAGCAGTACTTC.

In nucleotides, the CDR3 is TGTGCCAGCAGCTTGTACGGGACAGGGTTGAACACCATATATTTT. It codes for CASSLYGTGLNTIYF. The J gene is TRBJ1-3, the V gene TRBV5-4; 9 bases line up with TRBD1. This CDR3 has 15 amino acids. With V trimmed by 1 base and J by 7 bases, 6 bases remained unmatched. Germline lookup yields CDR1 SGHNT and CDR2 YYREEE (reference sequence).

The chain has TRBV5-1 and TRBJ2-7; 8 bases align to TRBD2. CDR1 and CDR2 (germline): SGHRS, YFSETQ. V lost 0 bases to trimming and J lost 4 bases; unmatched junction nucleotides: 3. The CDR3 length is 14 residues. DNA for the CDR3: TGCGCCAGCAGCTTGGGGACTAGCAGGTACGAGCAGTACTTC. Its translation: CASSLGTSRYEQYF.

This clone was counted a few times. This rearrangement joins TRBV18 to TRBJ2-1; TRBD2 matches at 10 bases. The V and J ends lost 6 bases and 7 bases, in that order; junction bases with no gene match: 9. The CDR3 is 15 amino acids. Germline values: CDR1 KGHSH, CDR2 LQKENI. The CDR3, as DNA: TGTGCCAGCTCCCCGGCTAGCGGGAGTCGGAATGAGCAGTTCTTC. Protein: CASSPASGSRNEQFF.